The clone carrying this T cell receptor (beta chain) was recorded at least ten times. Germline CDR1 and CDR2: SQVTM and ANQGSEA. The CDR3 is 13 amino acids. With 3 bases removed from V and 4 bases from J, the gap between germline ends came to 13 bases. The method was immunoSEQ multiplex PCR; TCRdb's version includes in-frame clones alone and lacks a portion of them. The sample yields about 360,000 clones, approximately 86% seen once. This sample is part of a study of blood T cell repertoires in COVID-19. The clonotype comes from a woman in her fifties or sixties with COVID-19, enrolled during active disease. This chain joins TRBV29-1 and TRBJ2-7; perhaps TRBD2 as D (5 bases). The sample consisted of peripheral blood. This chain's CDR3 is CSVEGGPNYEQYF. In DNA, the CDR3 is TGCAGCGTTGAGGGCGGGCCTAATTACGAGCAGTACTTC.